This TCR beta chain was found in a study of response to subunit inactivated influenza vaccine. Study-level points and caveats: After each seasonal influenza vaccination, few new T cells are recruited, the authors suggested.

TCRdb reprocessed the RT-PCR reads with MiXCR, giving one entry per CDR3 protein. The sample lists 650,000 or so distinct CDR3 sequences; approximately 14% were seen once. This clonotype was observed a handful of times. Its antigen is as yet unknown. Trimming removed 5 bases from V and 6 bases from J, with 8 bases in between. Germline CDR1 and CDR2: MDHEN and SYDVKM. This CDR3 contains 11 residues. The source is a man aged 45-65 years who received an inactivated influenza vaccine. This sequence joins TRBV28 and TRBJ2-7, with D tentatively TRBD1 (6 bases). The sample consisted of PBMCs from blood, taken less than 15 days before vaccination. DNA for the CDR3: TGTGCCAGCAGTGTCAGGGGCGAGCAGTACTTC. Protein sequence: CASSVRGEQYF.